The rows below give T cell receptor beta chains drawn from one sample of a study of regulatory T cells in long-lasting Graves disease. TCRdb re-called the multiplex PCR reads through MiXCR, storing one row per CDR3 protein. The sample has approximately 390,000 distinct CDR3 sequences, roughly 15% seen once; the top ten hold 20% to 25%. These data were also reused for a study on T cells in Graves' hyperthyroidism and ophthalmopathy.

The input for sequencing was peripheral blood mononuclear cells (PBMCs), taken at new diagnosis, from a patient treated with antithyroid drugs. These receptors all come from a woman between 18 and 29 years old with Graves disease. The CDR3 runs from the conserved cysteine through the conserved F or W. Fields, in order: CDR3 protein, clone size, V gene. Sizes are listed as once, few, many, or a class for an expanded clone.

CDR3: CAWRGGLHEKLFF; size: once; V: TRBV30
CDR3: CASSPGGLDTEAFF; size: many; V: TRBV12-3/TRBV12-4
CDR3: CASSFGQKNQPQHF; size: few; V: TRBV7-8
CDR3: CASSSPGQGRSEAFF; size: many; V: TRBV6-5
CDR3: CSVEGIGPTEAFF; size: few; V: TRBV29-1
CDR3: CASSLGVTQADTQYF; size: few; V: TRBV7-9
CDR3: CASSLGDNEQFF; size: many; V: TRBV5-6
CDR3: CATSDSGSGGSYNEQFF; size: many; V: TRBV24-1
CDR3: CASSLGVVGYEQYF; size: many; V: TRBV11-3
CDR3: CSARDGTGGGIGAFF; size: many; V: TRBV20-1
CDR3: CASSFAGGPGTGELFF; size: many; V: TRBV28
CDR3: CASSPLGGGTGELFF; size: many; V: TRBV3-1
CDR3: CASRGGSEQYF; size: many; V: TRBV28
CDR3: CASSDHRFLSSTDTQYF; size: many; V: TRBV11-2
CDR3: CASSFGDRVGGYTF; size: few; V: TRBV27
CDR3: CASSPTNRNQPQHF; size: many; V: TRBV18
CDR3: CASRAPQRSFQRTGQRHSPLHF; size: few; V: TRBV6-1
CDR3: CAISDGVAGRNEQFF; size: few; V: TRBV10-3
CDR3: CASARGGDYGYTF; size: many; V: TRBV4-1
CDR3: CASSGEGAGTYEQYF; size: few; V: TRBV13
CDR3: CSARDMNGGTDTQYF; size: many; V: TRBV20-1
CDR3: CASSRDFSSYNEQFF; size: many; V: TRBV3-1